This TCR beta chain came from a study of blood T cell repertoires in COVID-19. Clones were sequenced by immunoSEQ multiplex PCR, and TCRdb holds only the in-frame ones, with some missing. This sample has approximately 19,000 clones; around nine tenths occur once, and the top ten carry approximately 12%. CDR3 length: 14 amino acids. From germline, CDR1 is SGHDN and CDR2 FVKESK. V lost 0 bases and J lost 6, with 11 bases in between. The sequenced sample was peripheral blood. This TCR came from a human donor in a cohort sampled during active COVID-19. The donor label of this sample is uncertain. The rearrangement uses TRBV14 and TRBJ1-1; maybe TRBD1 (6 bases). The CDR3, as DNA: TGTGCCAGCAGCCAAGAGCAGGGGAGGGCTGAAGCTTTCTTT. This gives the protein CASSQEQGRAEAFF.